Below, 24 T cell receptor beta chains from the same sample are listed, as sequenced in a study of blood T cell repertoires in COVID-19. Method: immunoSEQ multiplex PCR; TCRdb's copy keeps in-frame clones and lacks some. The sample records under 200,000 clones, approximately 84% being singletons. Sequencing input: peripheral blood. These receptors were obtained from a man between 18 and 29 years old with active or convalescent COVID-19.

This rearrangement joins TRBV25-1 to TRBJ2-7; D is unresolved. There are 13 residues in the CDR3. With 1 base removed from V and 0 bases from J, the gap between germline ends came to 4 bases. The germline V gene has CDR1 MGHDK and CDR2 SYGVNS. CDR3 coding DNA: TGTGCCAGCAGTGAATTGGCCTCCTACGAGCAGTACTTC. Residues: CASSELASYEQYF.

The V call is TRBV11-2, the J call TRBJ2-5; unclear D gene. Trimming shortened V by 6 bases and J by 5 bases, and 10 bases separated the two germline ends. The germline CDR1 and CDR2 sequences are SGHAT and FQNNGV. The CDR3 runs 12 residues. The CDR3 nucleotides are TGTGCCAGCAGTCAACTTGCGGAGACCCAGTACTTC. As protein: CASSQLAETQYF.

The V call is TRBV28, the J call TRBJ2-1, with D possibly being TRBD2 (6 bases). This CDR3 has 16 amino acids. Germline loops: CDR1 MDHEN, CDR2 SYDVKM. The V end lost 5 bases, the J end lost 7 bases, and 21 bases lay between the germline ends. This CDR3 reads CASSPQSGSGGNEQFF. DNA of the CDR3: TGTGCCAGCAGTCCCCAAAGCGGGTCCGGCGGGAATGAGCAGTTCTTC. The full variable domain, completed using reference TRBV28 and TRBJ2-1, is DVKVTQSSRYLVKRTGEKVFLECVQDMDHENMFWYRQDPGLGLRLIYFSYDVKMKEKGDIPEGYSVSREKKERFSLILESASTNQTSMYLCASSPQSGSGGNEQFFGPGTRLTVL.

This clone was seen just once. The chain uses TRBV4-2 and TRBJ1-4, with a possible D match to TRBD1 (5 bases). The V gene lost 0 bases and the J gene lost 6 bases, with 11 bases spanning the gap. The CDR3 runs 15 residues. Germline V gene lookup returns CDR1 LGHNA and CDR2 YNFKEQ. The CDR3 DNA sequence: TGTGCCAGCAGCCAAGAACACCAGGGCGATGAAAAACTGTTTTTT. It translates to CASSQEHQGDEKLFF.

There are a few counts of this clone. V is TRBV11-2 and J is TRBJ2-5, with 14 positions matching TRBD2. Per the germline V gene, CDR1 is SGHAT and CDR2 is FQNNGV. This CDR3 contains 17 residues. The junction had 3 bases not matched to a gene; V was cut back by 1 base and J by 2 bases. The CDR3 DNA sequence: TGTGCCAGCAGCTTAGTTAGGACTAGCGGGGGGCAAGAGACCCAGTACTTC. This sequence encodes CASSLVRTSGGQETQYF. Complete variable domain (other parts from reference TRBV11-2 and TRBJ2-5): EAGVAQSPRYKIIEKRQSVAFWCNPISGHATLYWYQQILGQGPKLLIQFQNNGVVDDSQLPKDRFSAERLKGVDSTLKIQPAKLEDSAVYLCASSLVRTSGGQETQYFGPGTRLLVL.

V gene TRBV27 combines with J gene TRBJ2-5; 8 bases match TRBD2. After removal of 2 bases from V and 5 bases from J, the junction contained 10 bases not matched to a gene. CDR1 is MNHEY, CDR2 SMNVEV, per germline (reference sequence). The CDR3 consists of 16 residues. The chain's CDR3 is CASSLRSGGPWETQYF. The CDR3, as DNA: TGTGCCAGCAGTTTACGATCGGGGGGGCCGTGGGAGACCCAGTACTTC.

CDR3 loop: CASSSRQGDKNIQYF. CDR3 DNA sequence: TGTGCCAGCAGCTCGCGACAGGGAGACAAAAACATTCAGTACTTC. The chain links TRBV5-4 to TRBJ2-4, with 7 bases that match TRBD1. J lost 3 bases, V lost 3 bases, and 6 bases had no gene match. Germline V gene data show CDR1 as SGHNT and CDR2 as YYREEE (reference sequence). The CDR3 contains 15 residues.

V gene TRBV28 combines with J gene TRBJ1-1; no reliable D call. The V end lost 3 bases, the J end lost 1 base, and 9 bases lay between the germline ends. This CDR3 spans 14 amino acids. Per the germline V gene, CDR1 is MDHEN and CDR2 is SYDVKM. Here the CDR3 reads CASSLRLRNTEAFF. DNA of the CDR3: TGTGCCAGCAGTTTGCGGTTGAGGAACACTGAAGCTTTCTTT.

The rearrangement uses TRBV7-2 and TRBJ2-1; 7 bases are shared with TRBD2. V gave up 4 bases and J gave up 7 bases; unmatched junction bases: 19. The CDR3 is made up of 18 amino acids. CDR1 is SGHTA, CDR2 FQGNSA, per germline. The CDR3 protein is CASSSPGERGPWWNEQFF. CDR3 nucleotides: TGTGCCAGCAGCTCTCCCGGAGAGCGGGGCCCTTGGTGGAATGAGCAGTTCTTC.

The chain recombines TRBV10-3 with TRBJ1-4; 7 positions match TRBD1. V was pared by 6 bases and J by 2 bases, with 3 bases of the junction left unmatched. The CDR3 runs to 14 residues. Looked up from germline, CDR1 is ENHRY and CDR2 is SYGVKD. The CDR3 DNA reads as TGTGCCATCAGAGGGGGCCCTACTAATGAAAAACTGTTTTTT. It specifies CAIRGGPTNEKLFF.

Here the CDR3 reads CASGSQGSYEQYF. The CDR3 bases are TGTGCCAGCGGGTCCCAGGGAAGCTACGAGCAGTACTTC. The chain employs TRBV6-5 and TRBJ2-7; D might be TRBD1 (5 bases). Trimming took 8 bases from V and 3 from J, leaving 14 bases between them. Germline V lookup: CDR1 MNHEY, CDR2 SVGAGI. The CDR3 spans 13 residues.

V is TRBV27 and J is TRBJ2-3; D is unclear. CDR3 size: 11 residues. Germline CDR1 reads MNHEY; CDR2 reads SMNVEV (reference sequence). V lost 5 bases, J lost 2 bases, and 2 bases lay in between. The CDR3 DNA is TGTGCCAGCAGTCACACAGATACGCAGTATTTT. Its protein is CASSHTDTQYF.

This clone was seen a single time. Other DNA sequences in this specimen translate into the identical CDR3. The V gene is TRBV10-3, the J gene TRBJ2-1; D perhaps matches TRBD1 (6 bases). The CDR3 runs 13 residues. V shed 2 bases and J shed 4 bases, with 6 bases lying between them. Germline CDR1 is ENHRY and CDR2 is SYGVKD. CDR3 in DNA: TGTGCCATCAGTGAGAGGGGGTACAATGAGCAGTTCTTC. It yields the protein CAISERGYNEQFF.

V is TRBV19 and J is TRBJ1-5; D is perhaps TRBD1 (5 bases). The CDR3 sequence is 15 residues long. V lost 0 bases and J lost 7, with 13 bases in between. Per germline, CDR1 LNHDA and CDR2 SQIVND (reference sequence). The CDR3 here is CASSIDRRGIQPQHF. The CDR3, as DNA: TGTGCCAGTAGTATAGATCGGAGGGGAATACAGCCCCAGCATTTT.

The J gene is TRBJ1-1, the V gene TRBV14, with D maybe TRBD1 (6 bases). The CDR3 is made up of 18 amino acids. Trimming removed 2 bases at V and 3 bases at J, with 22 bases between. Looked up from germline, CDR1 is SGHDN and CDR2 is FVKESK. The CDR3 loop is CASSQPSAQQGWDTEAFF. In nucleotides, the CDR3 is TGTGCCAGCAGCCAACCCTCGGCCCAACAGGGCTGGGACACTGAAGCTTTCTTT.

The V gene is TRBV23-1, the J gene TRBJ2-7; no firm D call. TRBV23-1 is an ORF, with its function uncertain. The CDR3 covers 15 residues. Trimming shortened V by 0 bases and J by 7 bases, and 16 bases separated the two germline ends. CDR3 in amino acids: CASSQSASHGVEQYF. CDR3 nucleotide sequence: TGCGCCAGCAGTCAATCGGCTTCCCACGGAGTTGAGCAGTACTTC.

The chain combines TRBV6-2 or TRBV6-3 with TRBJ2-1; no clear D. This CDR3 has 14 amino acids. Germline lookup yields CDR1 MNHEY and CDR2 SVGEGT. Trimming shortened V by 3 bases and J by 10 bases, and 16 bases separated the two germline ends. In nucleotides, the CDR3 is TGTGCCAGCAGTTATCAGCGCCTCTATCGGGAGCAGTTCTTC. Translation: CASSYQRLYREQFF.

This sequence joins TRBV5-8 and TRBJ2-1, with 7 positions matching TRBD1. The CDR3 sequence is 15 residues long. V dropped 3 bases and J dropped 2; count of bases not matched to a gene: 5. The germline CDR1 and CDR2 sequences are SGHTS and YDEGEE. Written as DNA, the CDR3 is TGTGCCAGCAGCTCAGACAGGGCCCCCTACAATGAGCAGTTCTTC. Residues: CASSSDRAPYNEQFF.

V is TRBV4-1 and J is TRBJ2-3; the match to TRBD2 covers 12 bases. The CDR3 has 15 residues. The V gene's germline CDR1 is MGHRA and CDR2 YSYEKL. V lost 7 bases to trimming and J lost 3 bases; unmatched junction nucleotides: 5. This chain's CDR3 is CASTPSGRATDTQYF. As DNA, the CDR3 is TGCGCCAGCACTCCTAGCGGGAGGGCAACAGATACGCAGTATTTT.

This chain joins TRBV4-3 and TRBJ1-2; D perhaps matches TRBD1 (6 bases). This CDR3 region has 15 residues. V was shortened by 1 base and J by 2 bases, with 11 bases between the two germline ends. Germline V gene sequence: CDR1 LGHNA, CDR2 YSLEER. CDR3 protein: CASSQVTQGNYGYTF. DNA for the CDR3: TGCGCCAGCAGCCAAGTAACACAGGGAAACTATGGCTACACCTTC.

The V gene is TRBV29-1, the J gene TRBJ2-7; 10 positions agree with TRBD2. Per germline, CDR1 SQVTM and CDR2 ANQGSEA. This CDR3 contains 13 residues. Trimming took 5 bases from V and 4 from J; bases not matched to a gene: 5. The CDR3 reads CSVLLAGRYEQYF. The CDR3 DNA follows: TGCAGCGTTTTACTAGCGGGGAGATACGAGCAGTACTTC.

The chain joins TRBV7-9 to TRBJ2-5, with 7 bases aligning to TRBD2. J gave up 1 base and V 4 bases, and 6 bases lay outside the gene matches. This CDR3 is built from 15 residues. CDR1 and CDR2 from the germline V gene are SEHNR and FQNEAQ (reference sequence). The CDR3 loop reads CASSSGASGQETQYF. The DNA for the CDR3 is TGTGCCAGCAGCTCTGGGGCTAGCGGCCAAGAGACCCAGTACTTC.

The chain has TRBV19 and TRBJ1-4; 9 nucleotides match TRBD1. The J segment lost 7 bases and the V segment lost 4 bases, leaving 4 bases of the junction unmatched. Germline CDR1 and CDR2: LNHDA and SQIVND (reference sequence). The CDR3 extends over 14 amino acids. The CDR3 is CASSKQGATEKLFF. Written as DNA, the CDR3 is TGTGCCAGTAGTAAACAGGGGGCGACTGAAAAACTGTTTTTT.

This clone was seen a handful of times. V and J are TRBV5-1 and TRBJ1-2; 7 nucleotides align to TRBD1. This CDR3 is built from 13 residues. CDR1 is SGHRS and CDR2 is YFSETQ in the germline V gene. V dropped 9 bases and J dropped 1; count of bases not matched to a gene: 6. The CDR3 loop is CATRQGINYGYTF. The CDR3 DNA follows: TGCGCCACCCGACAGGGAATTAACTATGGCTACACCTTC.